This T cell receptor beta chain was retrieved from a study of OX40 agonist ivuxolimab in advanced cancers. Turning to the study itself: Across the patients, intravenous ivuxolimab was delivered every 2 weeks at 0.01 to 10 mg/kg. Recorded diagnoses for dose-escalation patients were hepatocellular carcinoma, melanoma, renal cell or head and neck cancer. Study results and caveats: A proportion of nonresponders additionally exhibited low normalized T-cell clonal expansion. There was clonal expansion of CD4+ and CD8+ blood T cells by week 6 at 0.1 to 3.0 mg/kg.

Regarding this clone: Its target is not known.

The repertoire was sequenced with immunoSEQ multiplex PCR; TCRdb's copy has only in-frame clones and lacks some. The sample shows tens of thousands of clones, around 80% of them seen only once. Material: CD4+ or CD8+ T cells sorted from blood, obtained in a trial of the OX40 agonist ivuxolimab. The TCR originated in an adult with an advanced solid tumor such as melanoma, head and neck, liver or kidney cancer.

CDR3 sequence reads: CASSPVGNYGYTF. DNA of the CDR3: TGTGCCAGCAGCCCTGTAGGAAACTATGGCTACACCTTC. The chain employs TRBV6-5 and TRBJ1-2; D remains unclear. CDR1 is MNHEY, CDR2 SVGAGI, per germline. CDR3 length: 13 residues. V was cut by 6 bases and J by 2 bases, with 10 bases left in between.